This entry lists 27 T cell receptor beta chains sequenced from one sample in a study of T cell repertoires in ileal Crohn's disease. Indicated time point: inflamed ileum from the surgical specimen. The method was immunoSEQ multiplex PCR; TCRdb's version includes in-frame clones alone and lacks a portion of them. The data show about 8,000 clones, 85% seen once. Sequencing was performed on ileal tissue. The receptors were sampled from an adult with Crohn's disease.

The chain recombines TRBV15 with TRBJ1-3, with 8 nucleotides matching TRBD1. V was clipped by 5 bases and J by 8 bases; unmatched bases: 11. The germline V gene has CDR1 LNHNV and CDR2 YYDKDF (reference sequence). The CDR3 consists of 15 residues. CDR3 sequence: CATSPGTGPEDTIYF. The DNA for the CDR3 is TGTGCCACCAGCCCTGGGACAGGACCCGAGGACACCATATATTTT.

The V and J genes are TRBV28 and TRBJ1-5, with 12 bases matching TRBD1. J gave up 6 bases and V 10 bases, and 7 bases lay outside the gene matches. This CDR3 is 14 amino acids long. Looked up from germline, CDR1 is MDHEN and CDR2 is SYDVKM. The CDR3 is CAIRGQGAGQPQHF. The DNA of the CDR3 is TGTGCCATCAGGGGACAGGGGGCAGGTCAGCCCCAGCATTTT.

The chain joins TRBV18 to TRBJ1-2; no clear D. V was clipped by 6 bases and J by 1 base, with 12 bases between them. The CDR3 covers 14 residues. Germline-derived CDR1 and CDR2 are KGHSH and LQKENI. The CDR3 loop reads CASSHQPDNYGYTF. CDR3 in DNA: TGTGCCAGCTCCCACCAACCCGATAACTATGGCTACACCTTC.

The chain uses TRBV15 and TRBJ2-5; D is unclear. The ends were cut back, 0 bases at V and 5 bases at J, with 7 bases in the middle. CDR3 size: 13 residues. Per germline, CDR1 LNHNV and CDR2 YYDKDF (reference sequence). The CDR3 nucleotides read TGTGCCACCAGCAGAGATAGCCGGGAGACCCAGTACTTC. This gives the protein CATSRDSRETQYF.

V gene TRBV7-2 combines with J gene TRBJ2-2; TRBD2 matches at 16 bases. The junction had 4 bases not matched to a gene; V was cut back by 5 bases and J by 4 bases. Germline V lookup: CDR1 SGHTA, CDR2 FQGNSA. The CDR3 is 17 residues long. The CDR3, as DNA: TGTGCCAGCAGCCCGGGACTAGCGGGGGGGCCCACCGGGGAGCTGTTTTTT. It translates to CASSPGLAGGPTGELFF.

V and J are TRBV28 and TRBJ1-5; a possible D gene is TRBD1 (5 bases). CDR1 and CDR2 from the germline V gene are MDHEN and SYDVKM. This CDR3 has 14 residues. Trimming shortened V by 5 bases and J by 2 bases, and 10 bases separated the two germline ends. The chain's CDR3 is CASSRRVGNQPQHF. In nucleotides, the CDR3 is TGTGCCAGCAGTCGCAGGGTGGGCAATCAGCCCCAGCATTTT. Full variable domain (rest looked up from reference TRBV28 and TRBJ1-5): DVKVTQSSRYLVKRTGEKVFLECVQDMDHENMFWYRQDPGLGLRLIYFSYDVKMKEKGDIPEGYSVSREKKERFSLILESASTNQTSMYLCASSRRVGNQPQHFGDGTRLSIL.

The rearrangement uses TRBV5-1 and TRBJ1-4, with D perhaps TRBD1 (6 bases). The CDR3 covers 14 residues. V lost 4 bases to trimming and J lost 6 bases, with 13 bases between them. Per the germline V gene, CDR1 is SGHRS and CDR2 is YFSETQ. The CDR3 region has the DNA TGCGCCAGCAGCCCGGACAGAGCCCATGAAAAACTGTTTTTT. It yields the protein CASSPDRAHEKLFF. Looking up the rest from reference TRBV5-1 and TRBJ1-4 gives the full variable domain: KAGVTQTPRYLIKTRGQQVTLSCSPISGHRSVSWYQQTPGQGLQFLFEYFSETQRNKGNFPGRFSGRQFSNSRSEMNVSTLELGDSALYLCASSPDRAHEKLFFGSGTQLSVL.

The gene calls are TRBV4-1 and TRBJ1-5, with a tentative D call TRBD1 (5 bases). CDR3 length: 16 amino acids. Germline-derived CDR1 and CDR2 are MGHRA and YSYEKL. V lost 3 bases and J 6 bases, leaving 18 bases between the germline ends. The CDR3 reads CASSQGEPTGSQPQHF. In nucleotides, the CDR3 is TGCGCCAGCAGCCAGGGGGAACCGACCGGGAGTCAGCCCCAGCATTTT.

The chain uses TRBV2 and TRBJ2-5, with 7 bases fitting TRBD1. V shed 8 bases and J 1 base; nucleotides not matched to a gene: 4. This CDR3 has 13 residues. Germline CDR1 is SNHLY and CDR2 is FYNNEI. The CDR3: CASGRDSQETQYF. The CDR3 DNA follows: TGTGCCAGCGGCCGGGACAGCCAAGAGACCCAGTACTTC.

The rearrangement joins TRBV29-1 to TRBJ1-1; D is ambiguous. Trimming stripped 4 bases from V and 1 base from J, with 10 bases between. The CDR3 loop spans 13 amino acids. Germline V gene data show CDR1 as SQVTM and CDR2 as ANQGSEA. CDR3 in DNA: TGCAGCGTTGCGGGTAGGTCGAACACTGAAGCTTTCTTT. This gives the protein CSVAGRSNTEAFF.

Of note for this clone: At the DNA level, this CDR3 is encoded by other sequences in the same sample as well. The rearrangement joins TRBV5-1 to TRBJ2-2, with 8 bases that match TRBD1. The CDR3 covers 16 residues. The V segment lost 2 bases and the J segment 1 base; nucleotides outside the gene matches: 4. Germline CDR1 is SGHRS and CDR2 is YFSETQ. The CDR3 DNA reads as TGCGCCAGCAGCTTCCTTGGGACAGGGAACACCGGGGAGCTGTTTTTT. Translating gives CASSFLGTGNTGELFF.

This chain links TRBV29-1 with TRBJ1-2, with a possible D match to TRBD1 (5 bases). Germline V gene sequence: CDR1 SQVTM, CDR2 ANQGSEA. Trimming left V 4 bases short and J 0 bases short, with 18 bases between. The CDR3 is made up of 16 amino acids. The CDR3 DNA reads TGCAGCGTTGGCGGGGGGATGACGGATCCTAACTATGGCTACACCTTC. It translates to CSVGGGMTDPNYGYTF.

V usage is TRBV9 and J usage is TRBJ2-3, with D uncertain. Germline assignment: CDR1 SGDLS and CDR2 YYNGEE. The CDR3 covers 15 residues. V shed 0 bases and J shed 3 bases, with 11 bases lying between them. DNA for the CDR3: TGTGCCAGCAGCGTAGACGTCGTCGGAACAGATACGCAGTATTTT. Translation: CASSVDVVGTDTQYF.

This clone appeared once. The CDR3 here is CASTDWGVNTEAFF. CDR3 DNA: TGTGCCAGCACCGACTGGGGGGTGAACACTGAAGCTTTCTTT. This chain links TRBV28 with TRBJ1-1; perhaps TRBD1 as D (5 bases). The CDR3 has 14 amino acids. From germline, CDR1 is MDHEN and CDR2 SYDVKM. Trimming took 7 bases from V and 0 from J, leaving 12 bases between them.

V gene TRBV4-2 combines with J gene TRBJ2-7; possible D gene TRBD2, 6 bases. CDR1 and CDR2 from the germline V gene are LGHNA and YNFKEQ. The CDR3 extends over 16 amino acids. V was shortened by 0 bases and J by 0 bases, with 12 bases between the two germline ends. CDR3 coding DNA: TGTGCCAGCAGCCAAGATCGTGGTAGCGGCTCCTACGAGCAGTACTTC. The encoded protein is CASSQDRGSGSYEQYF.

The rearrangement links TRBV5-4 to TRBJ2-5, with 8 positions matching TRBD1. CDR3 length equals 14 residues. V lost 1 base and J lost 5; bases outside the gene matches: 4. The germline V gene has CDR1 SGHNT and CDR2 YYREEE (reference sequence). In DNA, the CDR3 is TGTGCCAGCAGCTTGCAGGGGGCGGCCGAGACCCAGTACTTC. Translation gives CASSLQGAAETQYF.

J is TRBJ1-2 and V is TRBV6-1; TRBD1 matches 8 bases. Losses at the gene ends were 7 bases for V and 2 bases for J; bases not matched to a gene: 3. Germline lookup yields CDR1 MNHNS and CDR2 SASEGT. CDR3 length equals 13 residues. In nucleotides, the CDR3 is TGTGCCAGCATCACAGGGGGAAACTATGGCTACACCTTC. Translated, it gives CASITGGNYGYTF.

The chain carries TRBV5-1 and TRBJ1-6; D is undetermined. This CDR3 contains 16 residues. Deletions cut 0 bases from V and 2 bases from J, with 9 bases between. Per the germline V gene, CDR1 is SGHRS and CDR2 is YFSETQ. The DNA for the CDR3 is TGCGCCAGCAGCTTGGATGGGGTCCCCTATAATTCACCCCTCCACTTT. Translating gives CASSLDGVPYNSPLHF. The complete variable domain, with remaining parts taken from reference TRBV5-1 and TRBJ1-6, reads KAGVTQTPRYLIKTRGQQVTLSCSPISGHRSVSWYQQTPGQGLQFLFEYFSETQRNKGNFPGRFSGRQFSNSRSEMNVSTLELGDSALYLCASSLDGVPYNSPLHFGNGTRLTVT.

The DNA of the CDR3 is TGTGCCAGCAGCGCTGCCGGGACAGGCAATGAAAAACTGTTTTTT. Translation: CASSAAGTGNEKLFF. This chain joins TRBV7-8 and TRBJ1-4, with 8 nucleotides matching TRBD1. In germline, CDR1 is SGHVS, CDR2 FQNEAQ. This CDR3 has 15 amino acids. V trimming: 5 bases; J trimming: 5 bases; junction bases outside the gene matches: 7.

The V gene is TRBV12-5, the J gene TRBJ1-5; perhaps TRBD1 as D (6 bases). Looked up from germline, CDR1 is LGHNT and CDR2 is FRNRAP. Trimming stripped 5 bases from V and 4 bases from J, with 9 bases between. CDR3 length: 13 residues. The chain's CDR3 is CASGDTGNQPQHF. The CDR3 DNA reads TGTGCTAGTGGTGATACAGGGAATCAGCCCCAGCATTTT.

This chain uses TRBV7-2 with TRBJ1-1, with D unclear. This CDR3 comprises 11 residues. In germline, CDR1 is SGHTA, CDR2 FQGNSA. V was trimmed by 2 bases and J by 11 bases, leaving 9 bases between them. The CDR3 loop is CASSLRGWAFF. CDR3 sequence (DNA): TGTGCCAGCAGCTTAAGAGGATGGGCTTTCTTT.

The chain is built from TRBV4-3 and TRBJ2-2, with D unclear. V was clipped by 4 bases and J by 0 bases, with 12 bases between them. The CDR3 has 16 amino acids. CDR1 is LGHNA and CDR2 is YSLEER in the germline V gene. The CDR3 DNA sequence: TGCGCCAGCAGCCCCCCCCGCGGCGCGAACACCGGGGAGCTGTTTTTT. It translates to CASSPPRGANTGELFF.

The V gene is TRBV25-1, the J gene TRBJ1-1; D is uncertain. In germline, CDR1 is MGHDK, CDR2 SYGVNS. The CDR3 runs 13 residues. V lost 0 bases and J lost 0, with 2 bases in between. CDR3 in DNA: TGTGCCAGCAGTGAATACGTGAACACTGAAGCTTTCTTT. It yields the protein CASSEYVNTEAFF. Full variable domain (outside the CDR3, taken from reference TRBV25-1 and TRBJ1-1): EADIYQTPRYLVIGTGKKITLECSQTMGHDKMYWYQQDPGMELHLIHYSYGVNSTEKGDLSSESTVSRIRTEHFPLTLESARPSHTSQYLCASSEYVNTEAFFGQGTRLTVV.

V gene TRBV18 combines with J gene TRBJ1-2, with D possibly TRBD1 on 5 matching bases. The V and J ends lost 2 bases and 4 bases respectively, with 14 bases between them. The germline gives CDR1 KGHSH, CDR2 LQKENI. The CDR3 is 15 residues long. The CDR3 sequence: CASSPTGALSYGYTF. CDR3 sequence (DNA): TGTGCCAGCTCACCAACCGGGGCTCTTAGCTATGGCTACACCTTC.

The rearrangement links TRBV21-1 to TRBJ1-4; TRBD1 is taken as the D call from the table, unchecked against the DNA. TRBV21-1 constitutes a pseudogene. This CDR3 has 13 amino acids. The CDR3 bases are TGTGCCAGGGGCCCCGCAACTAATGAAAAACTGTTTTTT. Its protein is CARGPATNEKLFF.

The rearrangement links TRBV7-2 to TRBJ1-2, with a possible D match to TRBD1 (6 bases). Germline-derived CDR1 and CDR2 are SGHTA and FQGNSA. The CDR3 has 13 amino acids. V was clipped by 5 bases and J by 7 bases, with 14 bases between them. The CDR3 coding sequence is TGTGCCAGCAGCCCTCGGGGGGCGGGTGGCTACACCTTC. Its translation is CASSPRGAGGYTF.

The chain carries TRBV30 and TRBJ2-7; maybe TRBD1 (6 bases). Germline-derived CDR1 and CDR2 are GTSNPN and SVGIG (reference sequence). With 2 bases removed from V and 7 bases from J, the gap between germline ends came to 12 bases. The length of the CDR3 is 12 residues. The CDR3 loop reads CAWSLQGWEQYF. CDR3 DNA: TGTGCCTGGAGTCTTCAGGGGTGGGAGCAGTACTTC.